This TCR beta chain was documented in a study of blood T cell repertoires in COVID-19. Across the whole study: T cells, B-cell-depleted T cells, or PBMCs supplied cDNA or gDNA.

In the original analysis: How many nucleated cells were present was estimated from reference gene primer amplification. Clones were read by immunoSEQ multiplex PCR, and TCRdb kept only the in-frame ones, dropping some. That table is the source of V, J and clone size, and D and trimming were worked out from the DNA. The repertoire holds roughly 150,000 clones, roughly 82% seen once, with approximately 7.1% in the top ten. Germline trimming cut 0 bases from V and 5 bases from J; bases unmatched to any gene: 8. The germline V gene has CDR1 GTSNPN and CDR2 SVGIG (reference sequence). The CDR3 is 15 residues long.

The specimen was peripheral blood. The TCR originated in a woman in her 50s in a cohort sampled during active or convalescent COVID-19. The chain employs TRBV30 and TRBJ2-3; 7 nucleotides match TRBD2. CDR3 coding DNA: TGTGCCTGGAGTGTTGCCGCGGGGGTGGGAGATACGCAGTATTTT. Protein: CAWSVAAGVGDTQYF.